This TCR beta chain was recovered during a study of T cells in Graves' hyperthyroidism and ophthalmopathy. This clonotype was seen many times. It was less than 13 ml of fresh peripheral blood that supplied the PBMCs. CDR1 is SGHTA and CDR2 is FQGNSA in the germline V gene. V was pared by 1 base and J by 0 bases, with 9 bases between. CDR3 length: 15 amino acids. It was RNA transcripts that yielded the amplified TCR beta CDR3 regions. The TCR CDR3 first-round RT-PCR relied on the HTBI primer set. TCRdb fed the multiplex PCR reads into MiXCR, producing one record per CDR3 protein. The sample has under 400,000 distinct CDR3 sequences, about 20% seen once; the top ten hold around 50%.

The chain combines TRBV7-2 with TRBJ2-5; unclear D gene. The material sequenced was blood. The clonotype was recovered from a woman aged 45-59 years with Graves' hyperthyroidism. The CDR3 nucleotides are TGTGCCAGCAGCTTAGTATATCAGTACCAAGAGACCCAGTACTTC. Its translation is CASSLVYQYQETQYF.